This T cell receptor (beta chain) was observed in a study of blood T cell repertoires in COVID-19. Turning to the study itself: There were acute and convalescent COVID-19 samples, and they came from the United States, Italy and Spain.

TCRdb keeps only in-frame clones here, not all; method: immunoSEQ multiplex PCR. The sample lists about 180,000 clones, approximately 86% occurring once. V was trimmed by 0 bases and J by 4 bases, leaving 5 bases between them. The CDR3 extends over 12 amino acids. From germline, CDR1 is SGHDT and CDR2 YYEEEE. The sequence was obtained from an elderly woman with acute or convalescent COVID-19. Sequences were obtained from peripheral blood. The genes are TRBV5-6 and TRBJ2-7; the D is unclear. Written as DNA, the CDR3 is TGTGCCAGCAGCTTGGGTATTTACGAGCAGTACTTC. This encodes CASSLGIYEQYF. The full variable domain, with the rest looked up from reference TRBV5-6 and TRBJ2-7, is DAGVTQSPTHLIKTRGQQVTLRCSPKSGHDTVSWYQQALGQGPQFIFQYYEEEERQRGNFPDRFSGHQFPNYSSELNVNALLLGDSALYLCASSLGIYEQYFGPGTRLTVT.